Detailed here is one TCR beta chain. The data stem from a study of shared T cell receptors in the human thymus. Trimming took off 8 bases at V and 5 bases at J, with 16 bases between the two ends. This CDR3 spans 12 amino acids. Germline lookup yields CDR1 SQVTM and CDR2 ANQGSEA. Libraries were prepared by immunoSEQ multiplex PCR; TCRdb keeps only in-frame clonotypes and omits some of them. The data show 450,000 to 650,000 clones, approximately 80% seen once. In addition, the sample was reused for a study of human thymus T cells. From that second work: Donor material was obtained from healthy Finnish infants undergoing corrective surgery for congenital heart defects. The source of the thymus tissue was resections taken during corrective heart surgery. Blood and thymic repertoires both appeared biased in V and J gene usage. Highly overlapping thymic repertoires among unrelated individuals were reported in related research.

This chain joins TRBV29-1 and TRBJ2-7, with D possibly TRBD1 on 5 matching bases. Sequencing input: thymocytes. This sequence originates from a boy younger than two with a congenital heart defect. CDR3 DNA: TGCAGCTTTGTGGGGCCGTACCACGAGCAGTACTTC. Its translation is CSFVGPYHEQYF.